This T cell receptor beta chain was retrieved from a study of follicular helper T cells after annual influenza vaccination. Findings and limits, study-wide: Recurrent ICOS+CD38+ cTfh clonotypes included tetramer and AIM influenza-specific ones. Undersampling of larger non-cTfh compartments could not be excluded.

In its sample, this clone was seen a few times. Its antigen is still unknown. The CDR3 is 14 residues long. Germline values: CDR1 MNHNY, CDR2 SVGAGI (reference sequence). With 2 bases clipped from V and 3 bases from J, the junction kept 0 bases outside the gene matches. Time point of the sample: 2015-2016 season, 7 days after influenza vaccination. Adults were given seasonal inactivated influenza vaccine, and blood CD4 subsets were sorted before and after vaccination. Subjects lived in the community and lacked influenza vaccine within the prior 6 months. Sequencing used immunoSEQ multiplex PCR; TCRdb keeps in-frame clones, though not all of them. Of approximately 6,800 clones listed, around 80% are singletons.

The chain is built from TRBV6-6 and TRBJ1-3, with 8 bases lining up with TRBD1. This clonotype originated in an adult who received the influenza vaccine. Sequencing was performed on CXCR5- memory CD4+ T cells sorted from blood, taken 7 days after influenza vaccination. DNA of the CDR3: TGTGCCAGCAGTTACGGACAGGGTGGAAACACCATATATTTT. Translated: CASSYGQGGNTIYF.